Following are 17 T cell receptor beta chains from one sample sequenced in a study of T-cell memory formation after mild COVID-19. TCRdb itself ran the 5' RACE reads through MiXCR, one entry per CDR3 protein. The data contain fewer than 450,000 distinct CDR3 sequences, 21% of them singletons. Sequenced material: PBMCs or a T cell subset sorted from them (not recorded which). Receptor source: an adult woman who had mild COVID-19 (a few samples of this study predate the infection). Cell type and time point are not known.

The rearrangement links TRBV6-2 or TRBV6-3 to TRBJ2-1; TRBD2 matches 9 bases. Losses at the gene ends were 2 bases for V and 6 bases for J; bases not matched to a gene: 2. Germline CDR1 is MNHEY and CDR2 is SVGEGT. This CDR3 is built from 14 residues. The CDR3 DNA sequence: TGTGCCAGCAGTTACGGCGGGAGGGCCAATGAGCAGTTCTTC. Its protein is CASSYGGRANEQFF.

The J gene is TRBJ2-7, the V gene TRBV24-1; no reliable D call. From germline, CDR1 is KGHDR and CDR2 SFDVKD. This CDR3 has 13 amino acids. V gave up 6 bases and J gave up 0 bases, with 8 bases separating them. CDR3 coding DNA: TGTGCCACCAGTCGGGCCAGCTCCTACGAGCAGTACTTC. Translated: CATSRASSYEQYF.

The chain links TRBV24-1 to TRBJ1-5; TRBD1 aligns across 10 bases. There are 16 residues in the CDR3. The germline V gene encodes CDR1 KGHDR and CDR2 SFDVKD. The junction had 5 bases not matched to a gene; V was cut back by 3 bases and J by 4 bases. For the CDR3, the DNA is TGTGCCACCAGTGATCGGGGACAGGGGTGGAATCAGCCCCAGCATTTT. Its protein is CATSDRGQGWNQPQHF.

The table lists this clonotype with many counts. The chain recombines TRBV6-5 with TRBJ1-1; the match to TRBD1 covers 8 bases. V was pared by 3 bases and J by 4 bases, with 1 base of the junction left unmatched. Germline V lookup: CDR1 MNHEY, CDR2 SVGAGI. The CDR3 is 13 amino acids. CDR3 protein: CASSYTGGTEAFF. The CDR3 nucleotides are TGTGCCAGCAGTTATACAGGGGGCACTGAAGCTTTCTTT.

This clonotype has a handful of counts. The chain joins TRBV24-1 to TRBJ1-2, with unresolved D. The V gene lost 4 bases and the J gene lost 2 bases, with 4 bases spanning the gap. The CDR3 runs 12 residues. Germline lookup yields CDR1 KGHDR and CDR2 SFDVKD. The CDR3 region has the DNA TGTGCCACCAGTGAAGGGAACTATGGCTACACCTTC. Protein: CATSEGNYGYTF.

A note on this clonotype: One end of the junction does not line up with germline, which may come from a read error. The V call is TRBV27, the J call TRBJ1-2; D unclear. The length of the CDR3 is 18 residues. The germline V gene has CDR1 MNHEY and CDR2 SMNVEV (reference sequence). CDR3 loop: CASSGLFGRPSGSGGYTF. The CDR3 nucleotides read TGTGCTAGCAGCGGGTTGTTTGGTCGGCCTTCGGGAAGTGGGGGCTACACCTTC.

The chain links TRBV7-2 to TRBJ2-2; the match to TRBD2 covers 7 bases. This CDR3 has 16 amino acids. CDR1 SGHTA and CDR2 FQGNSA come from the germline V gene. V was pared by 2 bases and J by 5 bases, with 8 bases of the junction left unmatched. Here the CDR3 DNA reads TGTGCCAGCAGCTTAACAGCGGGGCCACTAACCGGGGAGCTGTTTTTT. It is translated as CASSLTAGPLTGELFF.

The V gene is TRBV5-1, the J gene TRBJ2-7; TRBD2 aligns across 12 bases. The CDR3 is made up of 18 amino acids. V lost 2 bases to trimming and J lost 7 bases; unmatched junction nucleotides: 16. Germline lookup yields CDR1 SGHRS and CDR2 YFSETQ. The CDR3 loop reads CASSFRLAGERVGREQYF. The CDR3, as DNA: TGCGCCAGCAGCTTTCGACTAGCGGGAGAAAGGGTAGGTCGGGAGCAGTACTTC.

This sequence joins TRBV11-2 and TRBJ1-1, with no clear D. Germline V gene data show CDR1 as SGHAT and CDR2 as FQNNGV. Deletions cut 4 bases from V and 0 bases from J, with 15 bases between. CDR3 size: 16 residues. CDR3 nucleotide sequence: TGTGCCAGCAGCTACTCGCCGGGTGGGATGAACACTGAAGCTTTCTTT. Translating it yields CASSYSPGGMNTEAFF.

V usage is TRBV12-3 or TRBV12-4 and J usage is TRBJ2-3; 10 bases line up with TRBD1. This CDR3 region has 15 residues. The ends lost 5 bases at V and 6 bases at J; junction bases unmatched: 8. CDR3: CASSGDRGRRDTQYF. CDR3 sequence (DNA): TGTGCCAGCAGTGGAGACAGGGGGCGCAGGGATACGCAGTATTTT.

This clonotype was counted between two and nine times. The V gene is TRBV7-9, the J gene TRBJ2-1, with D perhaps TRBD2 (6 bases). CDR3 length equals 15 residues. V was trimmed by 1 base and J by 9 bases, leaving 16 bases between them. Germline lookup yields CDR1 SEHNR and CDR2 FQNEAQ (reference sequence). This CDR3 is CASSLDLGGSGEQFF. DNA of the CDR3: TGTGCCAGCAGCTTAGATTTAGGAGGGAGCGGTGAGCAGTTCTTC.

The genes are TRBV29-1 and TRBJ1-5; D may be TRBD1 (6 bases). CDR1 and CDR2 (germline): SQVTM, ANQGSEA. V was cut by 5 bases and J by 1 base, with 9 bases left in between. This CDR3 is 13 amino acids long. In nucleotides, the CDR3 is TGCAGCGTTAAGAGGGGGAGCAATCAGCCCCAGCATTTT. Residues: CSVKRGSNQPQHF.

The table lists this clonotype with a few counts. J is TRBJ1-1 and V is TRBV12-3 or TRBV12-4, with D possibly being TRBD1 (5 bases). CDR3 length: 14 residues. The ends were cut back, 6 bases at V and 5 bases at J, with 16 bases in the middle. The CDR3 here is CASRVGQGKTEAFF. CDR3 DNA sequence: TGTGCCAGCAGGGTGGGTCAGGGCAAGACTGAAGCTTTCTTT.

CDR3 in DNA: TGTGCCACCAGTGATGCGACAGTGACTACCTACGAGCAGTACTTC. Translating it yields CATSDATVTTYEQYF. This chain links TRBV24-1 with TRBJ2-7; D could derive from TRBD1 or TRBD2 (5 bases each). This CDR3 is built from 15 residues. The V gene's germline CDR1 is KGHDR and CDR2 SFDVKD. The V gene lost 3 bases and the J gene lost 2 bases, with 13 bases spanning the gap.

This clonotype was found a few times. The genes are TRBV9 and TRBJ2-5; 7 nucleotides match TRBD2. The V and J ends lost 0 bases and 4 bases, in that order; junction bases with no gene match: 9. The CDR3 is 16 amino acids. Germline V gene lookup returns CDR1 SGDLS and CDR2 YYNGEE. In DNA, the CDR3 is TGTGCCAGCAGCGTAGCTGCGGGGGTTGGGGGAGAGACCCAGTACTTC. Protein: CASSVAAGVGGETQYF.

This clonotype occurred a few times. CDR3 bases: TGCAGTGCTGTCGGGGTTAGAGGGACTGAAGCTTTCTTT. Its translation is CSAVGVRGTEAFF. The chain couples TRBV20-1 to TRBJ1-1; D is undetermined. Trimming removed 5 bases from V and 5 bases from J, with 15 bases in between. The CDR3 spans 13 residues. Germline V lookup: CDR1 DFQATT, CDR2 SNEGSKA (reference sequence).

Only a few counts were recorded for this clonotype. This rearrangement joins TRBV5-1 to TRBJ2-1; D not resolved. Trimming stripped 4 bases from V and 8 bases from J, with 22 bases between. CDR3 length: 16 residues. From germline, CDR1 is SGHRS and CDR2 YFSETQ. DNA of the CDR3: TGCGCCAGCAGCCGGTTTGGGGTGGGCCCGAGAGATGAGCAGTTCTTC. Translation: CASSRFGVGPRDEQFF.